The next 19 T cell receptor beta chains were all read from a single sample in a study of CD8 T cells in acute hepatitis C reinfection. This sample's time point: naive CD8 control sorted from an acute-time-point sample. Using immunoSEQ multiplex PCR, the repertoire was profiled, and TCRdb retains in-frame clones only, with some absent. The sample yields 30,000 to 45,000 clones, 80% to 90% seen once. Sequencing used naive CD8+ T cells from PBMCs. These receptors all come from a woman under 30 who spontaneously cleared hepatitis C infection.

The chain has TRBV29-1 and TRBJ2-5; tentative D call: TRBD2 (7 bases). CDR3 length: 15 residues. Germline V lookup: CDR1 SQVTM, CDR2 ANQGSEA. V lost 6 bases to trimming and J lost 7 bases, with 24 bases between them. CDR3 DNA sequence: TGCAGCGTCACAGCGCGGGCTAACAGGGAGGGGACCCAGTACTTC. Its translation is CSVTARANREGTQYF. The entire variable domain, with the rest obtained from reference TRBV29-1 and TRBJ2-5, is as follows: SAVISQKPSRDICQRGTSLTIQCQVDSQVTMMFWYRQQPGQSLTLIATANQGSEATYESGFVIDKFPISRPNLTFSTLTVSNMSPEDSSIYLCSVTARANREGTQYFGPGTRLLVL.

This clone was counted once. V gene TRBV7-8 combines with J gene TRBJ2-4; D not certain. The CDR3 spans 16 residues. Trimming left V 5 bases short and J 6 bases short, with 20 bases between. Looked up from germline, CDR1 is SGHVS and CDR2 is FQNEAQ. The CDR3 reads CASSPLYPPRGNIQYF. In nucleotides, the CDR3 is TGTGCCAGCAGCCCACTCTACCCACCGAGAGGAAACATTCAGTACTTC.

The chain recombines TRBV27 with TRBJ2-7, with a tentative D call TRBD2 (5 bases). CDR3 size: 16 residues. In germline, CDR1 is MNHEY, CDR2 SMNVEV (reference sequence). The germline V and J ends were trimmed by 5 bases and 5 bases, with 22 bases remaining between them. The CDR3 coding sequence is TGTGCCAGCAGTCCCCCCCACTCGGGGTATGTCCACGAGCAGTACTTC. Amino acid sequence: CASSPPHSGYVHEQYF.

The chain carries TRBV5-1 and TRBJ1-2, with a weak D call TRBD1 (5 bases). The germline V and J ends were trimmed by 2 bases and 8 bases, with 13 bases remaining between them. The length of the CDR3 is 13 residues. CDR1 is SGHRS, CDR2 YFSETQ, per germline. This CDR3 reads CASSFTAEGGYTF. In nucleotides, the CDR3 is TGCGCCAGCAGCTTTACTGCGGAGGGGGGCTACACCTTC.

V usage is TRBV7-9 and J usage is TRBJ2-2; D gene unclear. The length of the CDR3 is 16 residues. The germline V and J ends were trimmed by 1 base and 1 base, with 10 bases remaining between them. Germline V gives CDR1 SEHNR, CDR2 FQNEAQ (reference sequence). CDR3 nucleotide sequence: TGTGCCAGCAGCTTAGTAAGAGTCGGGAACACCGGGGAGCTGTTTTTT. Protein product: CASSLVRVGNTGELFF.

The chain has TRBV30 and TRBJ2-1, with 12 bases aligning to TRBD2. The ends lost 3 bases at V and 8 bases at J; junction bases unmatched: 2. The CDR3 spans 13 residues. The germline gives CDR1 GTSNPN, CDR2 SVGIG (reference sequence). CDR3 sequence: CAWRTSGGHEQFF. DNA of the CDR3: TGTGCCTGGAGGACTAGCGGGGGACATGAGCAGTTCTTC.

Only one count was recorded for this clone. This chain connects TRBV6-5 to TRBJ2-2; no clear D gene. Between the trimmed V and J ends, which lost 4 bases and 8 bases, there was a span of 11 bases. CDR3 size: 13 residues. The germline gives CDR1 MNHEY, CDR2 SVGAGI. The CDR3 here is CASSSARPGELFF. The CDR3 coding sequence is TGTGCCAGCAGTTCGGCTCGGCCTGGGGAGCTGTTTTTT.

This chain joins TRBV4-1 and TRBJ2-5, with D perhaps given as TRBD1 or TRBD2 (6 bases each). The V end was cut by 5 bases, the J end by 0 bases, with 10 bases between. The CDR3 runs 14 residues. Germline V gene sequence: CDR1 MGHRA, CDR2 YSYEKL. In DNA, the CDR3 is TGCGCCAGCAGCTGGCGGGACAACCAAGAGACCCAGTACTTC. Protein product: CASSWRDNQETQYF.

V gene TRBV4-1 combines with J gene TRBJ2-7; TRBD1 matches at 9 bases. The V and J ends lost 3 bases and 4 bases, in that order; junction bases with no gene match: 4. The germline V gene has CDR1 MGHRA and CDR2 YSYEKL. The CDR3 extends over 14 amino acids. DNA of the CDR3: TGCGCCAGCAGCCATGGGACAGGGAATTACGAGCAGTACTTC. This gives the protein CASSHGTGNYEQYF.

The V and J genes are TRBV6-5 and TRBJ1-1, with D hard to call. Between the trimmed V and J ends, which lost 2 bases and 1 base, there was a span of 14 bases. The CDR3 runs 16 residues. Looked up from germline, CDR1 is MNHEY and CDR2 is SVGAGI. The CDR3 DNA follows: TGTGCCAGCAGTTACGCATTCCCAAGTGCGAACACTGAAGCTTTCTTT. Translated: CASSYAFPSANTEAFF.

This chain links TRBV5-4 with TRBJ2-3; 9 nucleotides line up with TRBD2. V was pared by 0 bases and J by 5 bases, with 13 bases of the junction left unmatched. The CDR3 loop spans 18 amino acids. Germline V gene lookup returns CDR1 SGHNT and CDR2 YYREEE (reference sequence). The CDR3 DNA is TGTGCCAGCAGCTTGGCCGTTATAGCGGGGGTAGGGGGAGATACGCAGTATTTT. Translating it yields CASSLAVIAGVGGDTQYF. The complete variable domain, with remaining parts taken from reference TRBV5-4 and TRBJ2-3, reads ETGVTQSPTHLIKTRGQQVTLRCSSQSGHNTVSWYQQALGQGPQFIFQYYREEENGRGNFPPRFSGLQFPNYSSELNVNALELDDSALYLCASSLAVIAGVGGDTQYFGPGTRLTVL.

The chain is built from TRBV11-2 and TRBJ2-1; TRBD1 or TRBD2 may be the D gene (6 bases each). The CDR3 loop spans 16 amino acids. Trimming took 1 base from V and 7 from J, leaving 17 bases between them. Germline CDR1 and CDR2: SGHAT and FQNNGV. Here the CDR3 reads CASSLVWGARGNEQFF. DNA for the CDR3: TGTGCCAGCAGCTTAGTTTGGGGGGCACGTGGTAATGAGCAGTTCTTC.

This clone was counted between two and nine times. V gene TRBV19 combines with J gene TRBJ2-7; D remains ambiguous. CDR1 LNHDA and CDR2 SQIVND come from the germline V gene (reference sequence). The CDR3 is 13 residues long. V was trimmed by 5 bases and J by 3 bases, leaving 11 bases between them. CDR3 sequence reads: CASSVLPLYEQYF. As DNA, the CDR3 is TGTGCCAGTAGTGTCCTCCCACTCTACGAGCAGTACTTC. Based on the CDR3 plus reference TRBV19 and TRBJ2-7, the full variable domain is DGGITQSPKYLFRKEGQNVTLSCEQNLNHDAMYWYRQDPGQGLRLIYYSQIVNDFQKGDIAEGYSVSREKKESFPLTVTSAQKNPTAFYLCASSVLPLYEQYFGPGTRLTVT.

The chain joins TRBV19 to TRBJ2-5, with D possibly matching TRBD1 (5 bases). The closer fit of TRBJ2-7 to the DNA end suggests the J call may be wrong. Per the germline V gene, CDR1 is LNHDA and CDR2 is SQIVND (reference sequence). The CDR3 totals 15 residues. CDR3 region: CATSPWQGLSHEQYF. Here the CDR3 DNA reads TGTGCCACAAGCCCATGGCAGGGCCTATCCCACGAGCAGTACTTC.

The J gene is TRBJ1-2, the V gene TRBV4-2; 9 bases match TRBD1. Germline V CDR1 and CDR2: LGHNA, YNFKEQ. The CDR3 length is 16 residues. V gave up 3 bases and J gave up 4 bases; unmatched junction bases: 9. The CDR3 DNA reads TGTGCCAGCAGCCACCGGGGACAGGGAAACACCTATGGCTACACCTTC. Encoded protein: CASSHRGQGNTYGYTF.

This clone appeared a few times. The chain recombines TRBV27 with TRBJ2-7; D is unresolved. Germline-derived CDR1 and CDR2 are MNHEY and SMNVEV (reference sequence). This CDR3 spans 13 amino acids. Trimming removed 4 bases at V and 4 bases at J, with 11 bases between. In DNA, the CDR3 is TGTGCCAGCAGTTATAAGGCCTCATACGAGCAGTACTTC. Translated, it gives CASSYKASYEQYF.

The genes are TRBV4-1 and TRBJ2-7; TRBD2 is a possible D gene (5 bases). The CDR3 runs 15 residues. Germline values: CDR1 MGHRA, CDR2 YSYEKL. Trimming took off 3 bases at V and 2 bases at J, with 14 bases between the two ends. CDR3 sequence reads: CASSQVLDVPYEQYF. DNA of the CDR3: TGCGCCAGCAGCCAGGTACTAGACGTGCCCTACGAGCAGTACTTC.

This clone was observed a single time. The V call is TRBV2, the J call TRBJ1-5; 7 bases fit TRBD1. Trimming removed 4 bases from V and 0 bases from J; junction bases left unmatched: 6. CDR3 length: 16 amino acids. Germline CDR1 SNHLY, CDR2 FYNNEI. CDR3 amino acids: CASSAGDSYSNQPQHF. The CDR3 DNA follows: TGTGCCAGCAGTGCAGGGGACAGTTATAGCAATCAGCCCCAGCATTTT.

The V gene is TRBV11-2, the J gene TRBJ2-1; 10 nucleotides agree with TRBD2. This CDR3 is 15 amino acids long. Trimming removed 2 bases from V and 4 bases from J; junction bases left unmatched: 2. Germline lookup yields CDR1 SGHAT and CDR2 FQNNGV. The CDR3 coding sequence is TGTGCCAGCAGCTTAAGCGGGGGGGGATACAATGAGCAGTTCTTC. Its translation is CASSLSGGGYNEQFF. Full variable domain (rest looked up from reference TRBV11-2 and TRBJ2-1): EAGVAQSPRYKIIEKRQSVAFWCNPISGHATLYWYQQILGQGPKLLIQFQNNGVVDDSQLPKDRFSAERLKGVDSTLKIQPAKLEDSAVYLCASSLSGGGYNEQFFGPGTRLTVL.